There are many counts of the clone carrying this TCR beta chain. Its target is unknown. This entry belongs to a study of Graves' ophthalmopathy and Graves' hyperthyroidism. The authors amplified TCR beta CDR3 regions, and they did so from RNA transcripts for repertoire sequencing. The authors performed first-round RT-PCR with HTBI primers and then a second-round multiplex PCR. Each CDR3 protein gets one entry after TCRdb re-called the multiplex PCR reads with MiXCR. The table includes about 1.1 million distinct CDR3 sequences, about 35% detected once. The CDR3 has 14 amino acids. V was clipped by 3 bases and J by 10 bases, with 13 bases between them. Study-wide points: In blood, most expanded thyroid clonotypes above 0.001 frequency were also detected.

Hyperthyroidism patients, aged 18 to 65, were newly diagnosed, under 2 months' duration. In this cohort, patients with other autoimmune diseases, uncontrolled infections, pregnancy or lactation were excluded. The J gene is TRBJ1-6, the V gene TRBV12-3 or TRBV12-4; the D gene is possibly TRBD1 (6 bases). This TCR was sampled from an adult man with Graves' hyperthyroidism. The sequenced sample consisted of peripheral blood or thyroid tissue (not recorded which). DNA of the CDR3: TGTGCCAGCAGTTTTGGAGGGGGAACCTCACCCCTCCACTTT. It specifies CASSFGGGTSPLHF.